This TCR beta chain was captured in a study of regulatory T cells in long-lasting Graves disease. Whole-study context: The study counted Graves' disease as persistent given over 5 years of antithyroid drugs and positive TSH receptor antibodies.

Time point described: persistent/refractory GD, antithyroid drugs over 5 years with positive TRAb. PBMC RNA was the source of the TCR library. Study-wide results and caveats: Gene preferences differed: TRBV28, TRBJ1-2, TRBJ2-5 in persistent cases. What was studied was peripheral blood only, and not thyroid tissue.

Trimming at V came to 2 bases and at J to 0 bases, leaving 5 bases not matched to a gene. The CDR3 contains 16 residues. Germline V lookup: CDR1 MNHEY, CDR2 SVGEGT. This clonotype appeared a few times. Its antigen is not identified. Combining iRepertoire HTBI primers with Arm-PCR of CDR3 regions, the authors built TCR beta libraries. Via MiXCR, TCRdb re-called the multiplex PCR reads, giving one row per CDR3 protein. This repertoire shows roughly 300,000 distinct CDR3 sequences, around a fifth found once; its top ten account for about 29%. The rearrangement uses TRBV6-2 or TRBV6-3 and TRBJ1-1; TRBD1 matches at 8 bases. This sample comprised peripheral blood mononuclear cells (PBMCs), obtained when the disease was refractory, from a patient treated with antithyroid drugs. The receptor was isolated from a female donor with Graves disease. Written as DNA, the CDR3 is TGTGCCAGCAGTTACCAGACAGGGGCCATGAACACTGAAGCTTTCTTT. This translates into CASSYQTGAMNTEAFF.